This T cell receptor (beta chain) was sequenced for a study of neoadjuvant anti-PD-1 for oral cavity cancer. Overall study results and limits: PBMC Gini-index clonality exceeded responders' in non-responders post-nivolumab.

The repertoire was sequenced with immunoSEQ multiplex PCR; TCRdb's copy has only in-frame clones and lacks some. The sample lists 75,000 to 100,000 clones; about 84% were seen once. These oral cavity squamous cell carcinomas were HPV-negative and locally advanced. Remarks on this clone: Its antigen is currently unknown.

This material consisted of PBMCs, taken before nivolumab (anti-PD-1) treatment. This TCR derives from a person aged 35-79 years with oral cavity squamous cell carcinoma.

The CDR3 region has the DNA TGTGCCAGCAGTATAACAGGGATTGGAAACACCATATATTTT. This sequence encodes CASSITGIGNTIYF. The chain joins TRBV7-2 to TRBJ1-3, with a tentative D call TRBD1 (6 bases). Germline loops: CDR1 SGHTA, CDR2 FQGNSA. The CDR3 has 14 residues. V lost 6 bases and J 3 bases, leaving 12 bases between the germline ends.